The 18 T cell receptor beta chains listed next were all sequenced from one sample in a study of T cell responses to AZD1222 COVID-19 vaccine. Profiling relied on immunoSEQ multiplex PCR, and the TCRdb table lists in-frame clones only, not all of them. The repertoire consists of around 99,000 clones, with approximately 86% occurring once and the leading ten covering approximately 4.5%. The sequencing used peripheral blood, collected on day 0 of AZD1222 vaccination. Receptors were obtained from an adult in good health.

This rearrangement joins TRBV15 to TRBJ2-1, with D possibly matching TRBD1 (5 bases). Trimming cost V 3 bases and J 8 bases, with 11 bases left between them. The V gene's germline CDR1 is LNHNV and CDR2 YYDKDF (reference sequence). The CDR3 totals 13 residues. The CDR3 bases are TGTGCCACCAGCAGTTTAGGGGCTTATGAGCAGTTCTTC. Translating it yields CATSSLGAYEQFF.

This chain links TRBV19 with TRBJ1-2; 8 bases agree with TRBD1. Germline V gene sequence: CDR1 LNHDA, CDR2 SQIVND (reference sequence). With 6 bases clipped from V and 3 bases from J, the junction kept 6 bases outside the gene matches. The CDR3 is 14 residues long. The CDR3 reads CASSPTGEYYGYTF. DNA for the CDR3: TGTGCCAGTAGCCCGACAGGGGAATACTATGGCTACACCTTC.

The DNA for the CDR3 is TGTGCCAGCAGCGTAGACCTAGCTGTCTACGAGCAGTACTTC. Its translation: CASSVDLAVYEQYF. V usage is TRBV9 and J usage is TRBJ2-7, with D maybe TRBD2 (5 bases). V dropped 0 bases and J dropped 3 bases, with 10 bases sitting between them. The CDR3 contains 14 residues. CDR1 SGDLS and CDR2 YYNGEE come from the germline V gene.

The chain is built from TRBV28 and TRBJ1-1, with 7 nucleotides matching TRBD1. CDR3 size: 14 residues. With V trimmed by 5 bases and J by 7 bases, 10 bases remained unmatched. CDR1 MDHEN and CDR2 SYDVKM come from the germline V gene. CDR3 residues: CASSRDSLWNEAFF. CDR3 sequence (DNA): TGTGCCAGCAGTCGGGACAGCCTTTGGAATGAAGCTTTCTTT.

The V call is TRBV27, the J call TRBJ1-1, with D maybe TRBD1 (5 bases). V lost 5 bases and J 13 bases, leaving 20 bases between the germline ends. This CDR3 comprises 13 residues. Germline V lookup: CDR1 MNHEY, CDR2 SMNVEV (reference sequence). This chain's CDR3 is CASSPPFGGDVFF. The CDR3 DNA follows: TGTGCCAGCAGTCCGCCCTTTGGGGGAGACGTTTTCTTT.

This chain joins TRBV7-9 and TRBJ2-2; D call uncertain. Germline CDR1 is SEHNR and CDR2 is FQNEAQ (reference sequence). The CDR3 runs to 13 residues. V lost 5 bases and J lost 5, with 9 bases in between. The CDR3 spells CASSPLVTGELFF. DNA for the CDR3: TGTGCCAGCAGCCCCCTCGTTACCGGGGAGCTGTTTTTT. Drawing the rest from reference TRBV7-9 and TRBJ2-2, the complete variable domain is DTGVSQNPRHKITKRGQNVTFRCDPISEHNRLYWYRQTLGQGPEFLTYFQNEAQLEKSRLLSDRFSAERPKGSFSTLEIQRTEQGDSAMYLCASSPLVTGELFFGEGSRLTVL.

This chain connects TRBV3-1 (or the pseudogene TRBV3-2) to TRBJ2-3; 8 bases match TRBD2. The CDR3 runs to 17 residues. Per the germline V gene, CDR1 is LGHDT and CDR2 is YNNKEL (reference sequence). The J segment lost 4 bases and the V segment lost 4 bases, leaving 13 bases of the junction unmatched. The DNA for the CDR3 is TGTGCCAGCAGCCTTACACTCGGGACTAGGGGGGCAGATACGCAGTATTTT. Translating it yields CASSLTLGTRGADTQYF.

This rearrangement joins TRBV7-9 to TRBJ1-5; D gene unclear. Trimming stripped 1 base from V and 5 bases from J, with 9 bases between. There are 14 residues in the CDR3. The germline V gene encodes CDR1 SEHNR and CDR2 FQNEAQ (reference sequence). The DNA for the CDR3 is TGTGCCAGCAGCTTAGGTGGCATTGATCAGCCCCAGCATTTT. Protein sequence: CASSLGGIDQPQHF.

The sample holds one count of this clone. V usage is TRBV7-6 and J usage is TRBJ2-1; TRBD2 matches at 7 bases. V lost 0 bases to trimming and J lost 8 bases; unmatched junction nucleotides: 13. This CDR3 is 17 amino acids long. CDR1 and CDR2 (germline): SGHVS, FNYEAQ. CDR3: CASSLASGLKTVDEQFF. The CDR3 nucleotides read TGTGCCAGCAGCTTAGCGTCGGGACTAAAAACGGTGGATGAGCAGTTCTTC.

CDR3 sequence: CASSLGGQISPSPLHF. In DNA, the CDR3 is TGTGCCAGCAGCTTAGGGGGACAGATTTCCCCTTCACCCCTCCACTTT. The chain is built from TRBV7-8 and TRBJ1-6; 7 bases are a match to TRBD1. Germline assignment: CDR1 SGHVS and CDR2 FQNEAQ. Unmatched junction bases numbered 9, after V lost 1 base and J lost 9 bases. The CDR3 is 16 amino acids. Full variable domain (missing parts from reference TRBV7-8 and TRBJ1-6): GAGVSQSPRYKVAKRGQDVALRCDPISGHVSLFWYQQALGQGPEFLTYFQNEAQLDKSGLPSDRFFAERPEGSVSTLKIQRTQQEDSAVYLCASSLGGQISPSPLHFGNGTRLTVT.

The chain uses TRBV25-1 and TRBJ1-1; D unclear. The CDR3 is 15 amino acids. Between the trimmed V and J ends, which lost 3 bases and 0 bases, there was a span of 11 bases. Germline V CDR1 and CDR2: MGHDK, SYGVNS. The CDR3 nucleotides are TGTGCCAGCAGTGAGGAGGACCGGTTGAACACTGAAGCTTTCTTT. Protein: CASSEEDRLNTEAFF.

The chain employs TRBV7-7 and TRBJ2-7; weak D call: TRBD1 (6 bases). Germline CDR1 is SSHAT and CDR2 is FNYEAQ (reference sequence). The CDR3 is 13 amino acids. Trimming cost V 2 bases and J 7 bases, with 12 bases left between them. CDR3 in DNA: TGTGCCAGCAGCTTAAAACAGGGTGGAGAGCAGTACTTC. Amino acid sequence: CASSLKQGGEQYF.

In its sample, this clone was seen once. This sequence joins TRBV6-2 or TRBV6-3 and TRBJ2-7, with no clear D. This CDR3 comprises 13 residues. V dropped 2 bases and J dropped 2 bases, with 7 bases sitting between them. Germline CDR1 MNHEY, CDR2 SVGEGT. This chain's CDR3 is CASSYDTAYEQYF. DNA for the CDR3: TGTGCCAGCAGTTACGACACCGCCTACGAGCAGTACTTC.

The chain links TRBV7-3 to TRBJ1-1; D is uncertain. V gave up 7 bases and J gave up 5 bases, with 14 bases separating them. Germline V lookup: CDR1 SGHTA, CDR2 FQGTGA. The CDR3 length is 13 residues. CDR3 DNA: TGTGCCAGCACATCAAGGGTCCGGACTGAAGCTTTCTTT. This gives the protein CASTSRVRTEAFF. The full variable domain, rest sourced from reference TRBV7-3 and TRBJ1-1, is GAGVSQTPSNKVTEKGKYVELRCDPISGHTALYWYRQSLGQGPEFLIYFQGTGAADDSGLPNDRFFAVRPEGSVSTLKIQRTERGDSAVYLCASTSRVRTEAFFGQGTRLTVV.

The V call is TRBV6-6, the J call TRBJ1-1; tentatively, D is TRBD1 (6 bases). Germline values: CDR1 MNHNY, CDR2 SVGAGI (reference sequence). Trimming left V 6 bases short and J 1 base short, with 9 bases between. The CDR3 covers 13 residues. CDR3 sequence (DNA): TGTGCCAGCAGGGAACAGGGGAACACTGAAGCTTTCTTT. The encoded protein is CASREQGNTEAFF.

The rearrangement joins TRBV6-5 to TRBJ1-6; D perhaps matches TRBD1 (6 bases). The V and J ends lost 7 bases and 7 bases respectively, with 11 bases between them. Germline V gene sequence: CDR1 MNHEY, CDR2 SVGAGI. This CDR3 has 13 amino acids. The CDR3 region is CASTQGLNSPLHF. DNA of the CDR3: TGTGCCAGCACACAGGGACTAAATTCACCCCTCCACTTT.

The chain has TRBV23-1 and TRBJ2-7; weak D call: TRBD2 (6 bases). TRBV23-1 qualifies as an ORF whose function is uncertain. V was shortened by 0 bases and J by 4 bases, with 7 bases between the two germline ends. The CDR3 totals 13 residues. The CDR3 here is CASSQSAGYEQYF. In nucleotides, the CDR3 is TGCGCCAGCAGTCAATCGGCGGGATACGAGCAGTACTTC.

The rearrangement joins TRBV19 to TRBJ1-1; D unresolved. This CDR3 has 14 amino acids. The ends were cut back, 4 bases at V and 6 bases at J, with 15 bases in the middle. Germline V gives CDR1 LNHDA, CDR2 SQIVND (reference sequence). This chain's CDR3 is CASSTAPQSAEAFF. CDR3 in DNA: TGTGCCAGTAGTACGGCCCCACAGTCAGCTGAAGCTTTCTTT. The full variable domain, completed using reference TRBV19 and TRBJ1-1, is DGGITQSPKYLFRKEGQNVTLSCEQNLNHDAMYWYRQDPGQGLRLIYYSQIVNDFQKGDIAEGYSVSREKKESFPLTVTSAQKNPTAFYLCASSTAPQSAEAFFGQGTRLTVV.